This is a list of T cell receptor beta chains from one sample in a study of blood T cell repertoires in COVID-19. Clones were sequenced by immunoSEQ multiplex PCR, and TCRdb holds only the in-frame ones, with some missing. The sample records 200,000 to 250,000 clones, about 86% being singletons. The sample was PBMCs or T cells enriched from blood (not recorded which). All receptors come from a woman between 45 and 60 years old with acute COVID-19. The CDR3 runs from the conserved cysteine through the conserved F or W. The order of the fields is D gene, clone size, J gene, V gene, CDR3 protein, CDR3 DNA. D genes are given only for firm matches. A row's size may be missing; if present it is once, few, many or a size class.

D: TRBD1
size: NA
J: TRBJ2-7
V: TRBV6-2/TRBV6-3
CDR3: CASSYRRTGTYEQYF
DNA: TGTGCCAGCAGTTATCGTAGGACAGGGACCTACGAGCAGTACTTC

D: TRBD1
size: NA
J: TRBJ1-6
V: TRBV7-9
CDR3: CASSLPGQGSPLHF
DNA: TGTGCCAGCAGCTTACCGGGACAGGGTTCACCCCTCCACTTT

D: NA
size: NA
J: TRBJ1-5
V: TRBV27
CDR3: CASAGSRGQPQHF
DNA: TGTGCCAGCGCAGGCTCCAGGGGTCAGCCCCAGCATTTT

D: NA
size: NA
J: TRBJ1-2
V: TRBV4-3
CDR3: CASSQATHLGGIYGYTF
DNA: TGCGCCAGCAGCCAAGCCACCCACTTAGGGGGTATCTATGGCTACACCTTC

D: NA
size: NA
J: TRBJ1-5
V: TRBV7-3
CDR3: CASSSPDSYQPQHF
DNA: TGTGCCAGCAGCTCCCCAGACAGTTATCAGCCCCAGCATTTT

D: NA
size: few
J: TRBJ2-7
V: TRBV11-2
CDR3: CASRSNSAGEQYF
DNA: TGTGCCAGCAGGTCAAACTCCGCCGGGGAGCAGTACTTC

D: NA
size: NA
J: TRBJ2-1
V: TRBV11-2
CDR3: CASSLGLREQFF
DNA: TGTGCCAGCAGCTTAGGACTACGGGAGCAGTTCTTC

D: NA
size: NA
J: TRBJ2-2
V: TRBV27
CDR3: CASSFRLGGQGSTGELFF
DNA: TGTGCCAGCAGTTTTAGATTGGGAGGCCAGGGTAGTACCGGGGAGCTGTTTTTT

D: NA
size: once
J: TRBJ2-3
V: TRBV6-5
CDR3: CASSYAGYTDTQYF
DNA: TGTGCCAGCAGTTACGCGGGTTACACAGATACGCAGTATTTT

D: NA
size: NA
J: TRBJ1-2
V: TRBV5-8
CDR3: CASSYFTGDYGYTF
DNA: TGTGCCAGCAGCTATTTCACGGGGGACTATGGCTACACCTTC

D: NA
size: NA
J: TRBJ2-7
V: TRBV5-1
CDR3: CASSSMASYEQYF
DNA: TGCGCCAGCAGCTCCATGGCCTCCTACGAGCAGTACTTC

D: NA
size: NA
J: TRBJ1-1
V: TRBV11-2
CDR3: CASSPGLQAGGTEAFF
DNA: TGTGCCAGCAGCCCCGGGCTACAGGCGGGGGGCACTGAAGCTTTCTTT

D: NA
size: NA
J: TRBJ1-4
V: TRBV30
CDR3: CAWSGTAGEKLFF
DNA: TGTGCCTGGAGTGGGACAGCGGGGGAAAAACTGTTTTTT

D: NA
size: NA
J: TRBJ2-7
V: TRBV28
CDR3: CASSSPPGRPEGF
DNA: TGTGCCAGCAGTTCTCCCCCCGGCCGGCCCGAGGGCTTC

D: TRBD2
size: NA
J: TRBJ2-1
V: TRBV6-6
CDR3: CASSYGTSGSGEQFF
DNA: TGTGCCAGCAGTTACGGGACTAGCGGGAGTGGTGAGCAGTTCTTC

D: NA
size: NA
J: TRBJ1-2
V: TRBV7-2
CDR3: CASSLNRLEGYTF
DNA: TGTGCCAGCAGCTTAAACAGGTTAGAAGGCTACACCTTC

D: NA
size: NA
J: TRBJ2-1
V: TRBV6-5
CDR3: CASRRVGRNNEQFF
DNA: TGTGCCAGCAGGAGGGTCGGCAGGAACAATGAGCAGTTCTTC

D: NA
size: NA
J: TRBJ2-3
V: TRBV5-1
CDR3: CASSFLRETTDTQYF
DNA: TGCGCCAGCAGCTTCTTACGGGAGACAACAGATACGCAGTATTTT

D: NA
size: NA
J: TRBJ2-1
V: TRBV30
CDR3: CAWSLRPVGNEQFF
DNA: TGTGCCTGGAGTCTCAGGCCGGTCGGCAATGAGCAGTTCTTC

D: TRBD1
size: NA
J: TRBJ2-3
V: TRBV27
CDR3: CASSGGHPSYTQYF
DNA: TGTGCCAGTTCAGGGGGCCATCCCTCTTATACGCAGTATTTT

D: TRBD1
size: NA
J: TRBJ2-2
V: TRBV6-2/TRBV6-3
CDR3: CASSYPTGGAYTGELFF
DNA: TGTGCCAGCAGTTACCCGACAGGGGGCGCCTACACCGGGGAGCTGTTTTTT

D: NA
size: NA
J: TRBJ2-7
V: TRBV3-1/TRBV3-2
CDR3: CASSQDLVGSPGSYEQYF
DNA: TGTGCCAGCAGCCAAGATCTTGTCGGGAGTCCAGGGTCCTACGAGCAGTACTTC

D: NA
size: NA
J: TRBJ2-7
V: TRBV5-1
CDR3: CASSTDIVKLYEQYF
DNA: TGCGCCAGCAGCACGGACATCGTTAAACTCTACGAGCAGTACTTC

D: TRBD1
size: NA
J: TRBJ2-7
V: TRBV2
CDR3: CASNGLFGSPQGQSYEQYF
DNA: TGTGCCAGCAATGGATTATTTGGATCTCCCCAGGGACAGTCCTACGAGCAGTACTTC

D: NA
size: NA
J: TRBJ1-2
V: TRBV18
CDR3: CASSPPEFYGYTF
DNA: TGTGCCAGCTCACCTCCAGAATTCTATGGCTACACCTTC

D: NA
size: NA
J: TRBJ2-1
V: TRBV28
CDR3: CASSFSGRTGSYNEQFF
DNA: TGTGCCAGCAGTTTTTCAGGGAGGACAGGCTCCTACAATGAGCAGTTCTTC

D: NA
size: NA
J: TRBJ1-6
V: TRBV10-3
CDR3: CAVSGGGNSPLHF
DNA: TGTGCCGTATCCGGGGGGGGAAATTCACCCCTCCACTTT

D: NA
size: few
J: TRBJ1-4
V: TRBV15
CDR3: CATSRDLTATNEKLFF
DNA: TGTGCCACCAGCAGAGATCTTACAGCTACTAATGAAAAACTGTTTTTT

D: NA
size: NA
J: TRBJ1-5
V: TRBV7-2
CDR3: CASSKGQVYSNQPQHF
DNA: TGTGCCAGCAGCAAGGGACAAGTTTATAGCAATCAGCCCCAGCATTTT

D: NA
size: NA
J: TRBJ1-4
V: TRBV19
CDR3: CASSTEGATNEKLFF
DNA: TGTGCCAGTAGTACCGAGGGGGCAACTAATGAAAAACTGTTTTTT

D: NA
size: NA
J: TRBJ1-2
V: TRBV6-5
CDR3: CASRPQGSNYGYTF
DNA: TGTGCCAGCAGGCCCCAGGGGTCTAACTATGGCTACACCTTC

D: TRBD1
size: NA
J: TRBJ2-2
V: TRBV7-8
CDR3: CASSFRDRSTGELFF
DNA: TGTGCCAGCAGCTTCCGGGACAGATCCACCGGGGAGCTGTTTTTT

D: TRBD1
size: NA
J: TRBJ1-4
V: TRBV30
CDR3: CAWSVIQGKGLFF
DNA: TGTGCCTGGAGTGTCATACAGGGGAAGGGACTGTTTTTT

D: NA
size: NA
J: TRBJ1-2
V: TRBV7-8
CDR3: CASSLSPLWGSVNYGYTF
DNA: TGTGCCAGCAGCTTATCTCCCCTTTGGGGCAGCGTTAACTATGGCTACACCTTC

D: TRBD1
size: NA
J: TRBJ1-5
V: TRBV19
CDR3: CASSKGGQGYHQPQHF
DNA: TGTGCCAGTAGTAAGGGTGGACAGGGGTATCATCAGCCCCAGCATTTT

D: NA
size: NA
J: TRBJ2-7
V: TRBV11-3
CDR3: CASSEGQGGEQYF
DNA: TGTGCCAGCAGCGAGGGGCAGGGAGGCGAGCAGTACTTC

D: NA
size: NA
J: TRBJ1-3
V: TRBV5-5
CDR3: CASSFQGYGNTIYF
DNA: TGTGCCAGCAGCTTTCAGGGCTATGGAAACACCATATATTTT

D: TRBD1
size: NA
J: TRBJ1-1
V: TRBV28
CDR3: CASSRSGTGSPEAFF
DNA: TGTGCCAGCAGTCGATCCGGGACAGGGTCCCCTGAAGCTTTCTTT

D: NA
size: NA
J: TRBJ2-2
V: TRBV9
CDR3: CASSAQSALAGELFF
DNA: TGTGCCAGCAGCGCCCAAAGTGCGTTGGCCGGGGAGCTGTTTTTT

D: NA
size: NA
J: TRBJ2-3
V: TRBV7-8
CDR3: CASSLVLLADTQYF
DNA: TGTGCCAGCAGCTTAGTCCTACTAGCAGATACGCAGTATTTT

D: TRBD1
size: NA
J: TRBJ1-5
V: TRBV5-3
CDR3: CARRMDREVQSNQPQHF
DNA: TGTGCCAGAAGGATGGACAGGGAGGTTCAAAGCAATCAGCCCCAGCATTTT

D: NA
size: NA
J: TRBJ2-7
V: TRBV4-1
CDR3: CASSQDYGWQGSHEQYF
DNA: TGCGCCAGCAGCCAAGATTACGGTTGGCAGGGGAGCCACGAGCAGTACTTC

D: NA
size: NA
J: TRBJ2-7
V: TRBV29-1
CDR3: CSVEPRGKGEQYF
DNA: TGCAGCGTTGAACCCAGGGGAAAGGGCGAGCAGTACTTC

D: NA
size: NA
J: TRBJ1-2
V: TRBV6-4
CDR3: CANGGYYGYTF
DNA: TGTGCCAACGGAGGGTACTATGGCTACACCTTC

D: TRBD2
size: NA
J: TRBJ2-3
V: TRBV3-1/TRBV3-2
CDR3: CASSHHTSGSPDTQYF
DNA: TGTGCCAGCAGCCACCATACTAGCGGGAGTCCAGATACGCAGTATTTT

D: NA
size: NA
J: TRBJ2-7
V: TRBV5-1
CDR3: CASSDEDYTWDEQYF
DNA: TGCGCCAGCAGCGACGAGGACTACACCTGGGACGAGCAGTACTTC

D: TRBD1
size: NA
J: TRBJ2-1
V: TRBV11-3
CDR3: CASSSRGNNEQFF
DNA: TGTGCCAGCAGCTCCAGGGGGAACAATGAGCAGTTCTTC

D: TRBD1
size: NA
J: TRBJ2-1
V: TRBV7-2
CDR3: CASSPRGRSYNEQFF
DNA: TGTGCCAGCAGCCCCAGGGGGCGGTCCTACAATGAGCAGTTCTTC

D: TRBD2
size: NA
J: TRBJ2-3
V: TRBV5-6
CDR3: CASSTGLAGTDTQYF
DNA: TGTGCCAGCAGCACGGGACTAGCTGGTACAGATACGCAGTATTTT

D: TRBD1
size: NA
J: TRBJ2-7
V: TRBV23-1
CDR3: CASRRDSSYEQYF
DNA: TGCGCCAGCCGCCGGGACAGCTCCTACGAGCAGTACTTC

D: TRBD1
size: NA
J: TRBJ2-7
V: TRBV5-5
CDR3: CASSPTGVYEQYF
DNA: TGTGCCAGCAGCCCGACAGGGGTCTACGAGCAGTACTTC

D: NA
size: once
J: TRBJ1-1
V: TRBV28
CDR3: CASSLDGGENTEAFF
DNA: TGTGCCAGCAGTTTAGATGGGGGCGAGAACACTGAAGCTTTCTTT

D: NA
size: NA
J: TRBJ1-1
V: TRBV7-9
CDR3: CASSLRGLNTEAFF
DNA: TGTGCCAGCAGCTTACGGGGTTTGAACACTGAAGCTTTCTTT

D: TRBD1
size: NA
J: TRBJ2-7
V: TRBV9
CDR3: CASSSSRTGVTIYEQYF
DNA: TGTGCCAGCAGCTCCAGTCGGACAGGGGTAACGATTTACGAGCAGTACTTC

D: TRBD1
size: NA
J: TRBJ2-5
V: TRBV4-1
CDR3: CASSQEGQGLETQYF
DNA: TGCGCCAGCAGCCAAGAGGGACAGGGTCTAGAGACCCAGTACTTC

D: TRBD1
size: NA
J: TRBJ1-4
V: TRBV18
CDR3: CASSPGDRSTNEKLFF
DNA: TGTGCCAGCTCACCAGGGGACAGATCAACTAATGAAAAACTGTTTTTT

D: TRBD1
size: NA
J: TRBJ1-5
V: TRBV25-1
CDR3: CASSGTGKDQPQHF
DNA: TGTGCCAGCAGCGGGACAGGAAAGGATCAGCCCCAGCATTTT

D: TRBD2
size: NA
J: TRBJ2-7
V: TRBV6-2/TRBV6-3
CDR3: CASSYSGTRSSYEQYF
DNA: TGTGCCAGCAGTTACTCAGGGACTAGGAGCTCCTACGAGCAGTACTTC

D: NA
size: NA
J: TRBJ1-2
V: TRBV14
CDR3: CASSQDLPGEGGKGYGYTF
DNA: TGTGCCAGCAGCCAAGATCTACCAGGGGAAGGGGGTAAGGGATATGGCTACACCTTC

D: TRBD2
size: NA
J: TRBJ2-7
V: TRBV28
CDR3: CASTKGGSLKEQYF
DNA: TGTGCCAGCACCAAGGGAGGGTCCCTAAAGGAGCAGTACTTC